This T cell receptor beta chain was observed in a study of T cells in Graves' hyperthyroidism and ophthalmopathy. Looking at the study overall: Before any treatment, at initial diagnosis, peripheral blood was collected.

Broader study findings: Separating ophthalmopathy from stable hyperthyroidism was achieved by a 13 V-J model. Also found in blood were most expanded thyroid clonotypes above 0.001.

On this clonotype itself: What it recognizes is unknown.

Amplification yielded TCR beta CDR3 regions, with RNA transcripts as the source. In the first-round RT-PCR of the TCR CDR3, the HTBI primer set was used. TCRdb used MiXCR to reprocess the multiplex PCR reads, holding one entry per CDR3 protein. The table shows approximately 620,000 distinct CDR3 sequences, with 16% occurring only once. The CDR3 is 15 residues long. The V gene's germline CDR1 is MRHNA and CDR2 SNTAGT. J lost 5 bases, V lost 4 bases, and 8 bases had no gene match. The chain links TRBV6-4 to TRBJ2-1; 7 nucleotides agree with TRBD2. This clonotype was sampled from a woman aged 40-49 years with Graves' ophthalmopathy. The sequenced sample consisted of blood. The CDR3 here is CASSASAGTNNEQFF. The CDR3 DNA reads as TGTGCCAGCAGTGCCTCAGCGGGAACTAACAATGAGCAGTTCTTC.